The clone carrying this T cell receptor beta chain was counted a few times. Its antigen is not known. Use of 60 Vbeta and 13 Jbeta primers characterized the PCR. The data were produced by immunoSEQ multiplex PCR, yet TCRdb's version contains in-frame clones alone and is incomplete. The sample includes some 200,000 clones, around 83% of them seen just once. The data are from a study of cytomegalovirus exposure and HLA in healthy donors. The study's findings and limits: Among TCR beta chains, those listed as cytomegalovirus-associated numbered more than 150.

The V end lost 5 bases, the J end lost 0 bases, and 10 bases lay between the germline ends. The CDR3 runs 13 residues. CDR1 is GTSNPN and CDR2 is SVGIG in the germline V gene (reference sequence). The gene calls are TRBV30 and TRBJ1-1; no clear D. The sample taken for sequencing was PBMCs. The source of this sequence is a woman aged 18-29 years in good health and CMV-seronegative. CDR3 in DNA: TGTGCCTGGGAGAGGCAGATGAACACTGAAGCTTTCTTT. It yields the protein CAWERQMNTEAFF.